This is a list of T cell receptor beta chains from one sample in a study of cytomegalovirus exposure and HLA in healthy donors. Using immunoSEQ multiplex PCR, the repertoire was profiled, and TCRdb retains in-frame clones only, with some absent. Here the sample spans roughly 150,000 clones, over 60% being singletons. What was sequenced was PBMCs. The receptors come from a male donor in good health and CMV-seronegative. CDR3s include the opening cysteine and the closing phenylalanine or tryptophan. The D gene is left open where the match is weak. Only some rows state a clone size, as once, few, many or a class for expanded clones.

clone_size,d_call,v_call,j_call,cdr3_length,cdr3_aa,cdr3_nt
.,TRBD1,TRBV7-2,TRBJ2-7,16,CASSLVGQRIPYEQYF,TGTGCCAGCAGCTTAGTGGGACAGCGAATCCCCTACGAGCAGTACTTC
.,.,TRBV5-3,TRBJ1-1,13,CARSLSVNTEAFF,TGTGCCAGAAGCCTCAGCGTGAACACTGAAGCTTTCTTT
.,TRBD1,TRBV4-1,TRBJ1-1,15,CASRKLRDRGPEAFF,TGCGCCAGCAGAAAGTTACGGGACAGGGGGCCTGAAGCTTTCTTT
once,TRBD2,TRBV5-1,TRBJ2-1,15,CASSLGSGVDNEQFF,TGCGCCAGCAGCTTGGGGAGCGGGGTTGACAATGAGCAGTTCTTC
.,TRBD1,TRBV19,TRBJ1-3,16,CASSNDREATGNTIYF,TGTGCCAGTAGTAACGACAGGGAAGCGACTGGAAACACCATATATTTT
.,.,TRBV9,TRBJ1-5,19,CASSSLLTGARPSNQPQHF,TGTGCCAGCAGCAGCCTCCTCACCGGAGCCCGACCCTCCAATCAGCCCCAGCATTTT
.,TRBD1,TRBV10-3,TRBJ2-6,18,CAISEYALRGLGANVLTF,TGTGCCATCAGTGAGTATGCTCTGAGGGGGCTTGGGGCCAACGTCCTGACTTTC
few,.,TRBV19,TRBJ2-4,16,CASSPTGQLAKNIQYF,TGTGCCAGTAGTCCGACCGGACAGTTAGCCAAAAACATTCAGTACTTC
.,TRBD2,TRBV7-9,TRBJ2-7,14,CASSAGTSVDEQYF,TGTGCCAGCAGCGCCGGGACTAGCGTCGACGAGCAGTACTTC
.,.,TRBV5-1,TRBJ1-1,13,CASSIHGNTEAFF,TGCGCCAGCAGCATCCACGGGAACACTGAAGCTTTCTTT